What follows are 2 T cell receptor beta chains derived from one specimen sequenced in a study of shared clonotypes between healthy human individuals. Assay: immunoSEQ multiplex PCR; the TCRdb copy retains only in-frame clones and omits some. The data contain 850,000 to 1,200,000 clones, more than 65% of them seen just once; the ten biggest clones take up approximately 1.5%. Sequencing was done on a sample of memory CD4+ T cells sorted from blood. Subset defined: CD45RA-negative fraction. Every receptor here comes from a man aged 18 to 30 in good health.

Comments on this clone: Other nucleotide sequences from this sample produce the same CDR3. This rearrangement joins TRBV2 to TRBJ1-1, with 8 bases aligning to TRBD1. J gave up 3 bases and V 6 bases, and 6 bases lay outside the gene matches. The CDR3 spans 14 residues. Germline assignment: CDR1 SNHLY and CDR2 FYNNEI. For the CDR3, the DNA is TGTGCCAGCAGGGGAGACAGGGGATACACTGAAGCTTTCTTT. Amino acid sequence: CASRGDRGYTEAFF.

The V call is TRBV28, the J call TRBJ1-4, with a weak D call TRBD1 (5 bases). This CDR3 contains 12 residues. CDR1 is MDHEN and CDR2 is SYDVKM in the germline V gene. Trimming left V 4 bases short and J 11 bases short, with 11 bases between. CDR3 DNA sequence: TGTGCCAGCAGTTCAGGGACGACTAAACTGTTTTTT. It codes for CASSSGTTKLFF.